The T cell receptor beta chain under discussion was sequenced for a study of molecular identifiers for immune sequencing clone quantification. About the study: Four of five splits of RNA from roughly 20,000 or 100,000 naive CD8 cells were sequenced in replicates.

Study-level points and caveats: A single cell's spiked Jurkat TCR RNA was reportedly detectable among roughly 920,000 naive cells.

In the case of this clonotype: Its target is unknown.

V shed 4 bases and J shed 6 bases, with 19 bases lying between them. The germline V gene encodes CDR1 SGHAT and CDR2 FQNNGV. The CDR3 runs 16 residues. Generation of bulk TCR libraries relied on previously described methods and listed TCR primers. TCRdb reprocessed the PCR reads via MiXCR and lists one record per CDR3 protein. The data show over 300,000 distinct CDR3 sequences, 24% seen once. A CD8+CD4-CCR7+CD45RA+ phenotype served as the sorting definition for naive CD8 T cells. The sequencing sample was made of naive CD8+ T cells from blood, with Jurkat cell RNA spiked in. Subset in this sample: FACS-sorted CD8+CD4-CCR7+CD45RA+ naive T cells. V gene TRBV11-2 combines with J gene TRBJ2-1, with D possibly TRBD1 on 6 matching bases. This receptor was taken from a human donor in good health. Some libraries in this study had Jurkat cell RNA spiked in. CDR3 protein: CASSYALGAARNEQFF. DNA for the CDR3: TGTGCCAGCAGCTACGCCTTGGGGGCAGCTCGCAATGAGCAGTTCTTC.